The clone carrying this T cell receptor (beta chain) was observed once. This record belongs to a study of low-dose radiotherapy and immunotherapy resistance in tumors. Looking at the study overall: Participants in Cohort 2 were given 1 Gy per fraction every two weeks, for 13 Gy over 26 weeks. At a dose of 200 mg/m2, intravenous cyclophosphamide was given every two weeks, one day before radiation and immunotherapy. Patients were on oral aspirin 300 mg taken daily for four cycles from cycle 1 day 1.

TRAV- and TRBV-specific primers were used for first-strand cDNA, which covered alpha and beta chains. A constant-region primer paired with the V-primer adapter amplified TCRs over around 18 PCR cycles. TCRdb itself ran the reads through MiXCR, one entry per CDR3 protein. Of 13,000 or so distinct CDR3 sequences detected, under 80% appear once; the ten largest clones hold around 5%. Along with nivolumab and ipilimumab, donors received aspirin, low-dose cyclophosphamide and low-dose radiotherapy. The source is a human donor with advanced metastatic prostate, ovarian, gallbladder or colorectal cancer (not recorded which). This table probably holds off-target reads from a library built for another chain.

The DNA of the CDR3 is TGTGCCAGCAGCTTGGGGAGCGGGGGGGAAACAGATACGCAGTATTTT. Its protein product is CASSLGSGGETDTQYF. The chain couples TRBV7-2 to TRBJ2-3, with TRBD2 identical over 10 bases. The ends lost 3 bases at V and 3 bases at J; junction bases unmatched: 6. Germline CDR1 reads SGHTA; CDR2 reads FQGNSA. The CDR3 has 16 amino acids.